This T cell receptor (beta chain) was observed in a study of T cells in Graves' hyperthyroidism and ophthalmopathy. RNA transcripts were the template for amplifying TCR beta CDR3 regions. Primed by the HTBI set, a first-round RT-PCR was run on the TCR CDR3. From the multiplex PCR reads, TCRdb called clonotypes with MiXCR, one entry per CDR3 protein. The table includes under 300,000 distinct CDR3 sequences, approximately 16% detected once. This clonotype was seen only a few times. A much larger clone differs from this one at a single base, so this may be a read error. Patients aged 18 to 65 had newly diagnosed hyperthyroidism lasting under 2 months. Patients were excluded because of uncontrolled infection, other autoimmune disease, pregnancy or lactation. Predating any ophthalmopathy symptoms, the blood sample was taken at first hyperthyroidism diagnosis. Trimming took 4 bases from V and 0 from J, leaving 25 bases between them. The CDR3 spans 19 residues. Germline V CDR1 and CDR2: SGHKS, YYEKEE (reference sequence).

The receptor's source is a woman aged 45 to 65 with Graves' hyperthyroidism that later progressed to Graves' ophthalmopathy. The specimen sequenced was blood. The chain uses TRBV5-5 and TRBJ1-1, with TRBD1 as a possible D gene (5 bases). CDR3 DNA sequence: TGTGCCAGCAGCCAAAGGGGAACCAGTGTGCGGGGAGTGAACACTGAAGCTTTCTTT. Protein sequence: CASSQRGTSVRGVNTEAFF. The whole variable domain, filled in from reference TRBV5-5 and TRBJ1-1, reads DAGVTQSPTHLIKTRGQQVTLRCSPISGHKSVSWYQQVLGQGPQFIFQYYEKEERGRGNFPDRFSARQFPNYSSELNVNALLLGDSALYLCASSQRGTSVRGVNTEAFFGQGTRLTVV.